The rows below give T cell receptor beta chains drawn from one sample of a study of response to subunit inactivated influenza vaccine. TCRdb independently ran MiXCR on the RT-PCR reads; one entry per CDR3 protein. The sample lists 650,000 to 800,000 distinct CDR3 sequences; approximately 15% were seen once. The sequencing here drew on PBMCs from blood, taken approximately 15 days before vaccination. The origin of the receptors is a man in his fifties who received an inactivated influenza vaccine. The CDR3 runs from the conserved cysteine through the conserved F or W. A D gene is named only where the DNA matches it firmly. Clone size is given for some rows only: seen once, a few or many times, or a class if the clone is expanded.

V	size	D	J	DNA	CDR3
TRBV7-9	-	TRBD1	TRBJ2-5	TGTGCCAGCAGCCGACAGGGATGGGAGACCCAGTACTTC	CASSRQGWETQYF
TRBV12-3/TRBV12-4	many	TRBD1	TRBJ1-4	TGTGCCAGCAGTTACCGACAGGGCTGGGGTGAAAAACTGTTTTTT	CASSYRQGWGEKLFF
TRBV29-1	few	TRBD1	TRBJ2-6	TGCAGCGTTGCAGGGGGCGCAAGGTCTGGGGCCAACGTCCTGACTTTC	CSVAGGARSGANVLTF
TRBV12-3/TRBV12-4	-	TRBD2	TRBJ2-5	TGTGCCAGCAGTTTATGGCGGGAGGCGAGGGAGACCCAGTACTTC	CASSLWREARETQYF
TRBV5-1	-	TRBD2	TRBJ2-3	TGCGCCAGCAGCACGAGGACTAGCGGGGGGTCCGGTACGCAGTATTTT	CASSTRTSGGSGTQYF
TRBV19	many	-	TRBJ1-5	TGTGCCAGTAGTATTTCTCATCAGCCCCAGCATTTT	CASSISHQPQHF
TRBV15	few	-	TRBJ2-7	TGTGCCACCAGCAGAGACAGAACCTACGAGCAGTACTTC	CATSRDRTYEQYF
TRBV28	-	-	TRBJ2-5	TGTGCCAGCAGTTCCAGGACAACTTCTCAAGAGACCCAGTACTTC	CASSSRTTSQETQYF
TRBV7-9	few	-	TRBJ1-5	TGTGCCAGCAGCTATCCCCAGGGGCCCCAGCATTTT	CASSYPQGPQHF
TRBV5-1	-	-	TRBJ2-2	TGCGCCAGCAGCGTCCGGGTCGGGGGGCAGGACGGGGAGCTGTTTTTT	CASSVRVGGQDGELFF
TRBV4-1	-	-	TRBJ1-4	TGCGCCAGCAGCCAACCTAACCGGGGCCCGGGTGAAAAACTGTTTTTT	CASSQPNRGPGEKLFF
TRBV5-1	-	-	TRBJ2-1	TGCGCCAGCAGCTTGTGGGGAGCGGCCAATGAGCAGTTCTTC	CASSLWGAANEQFF
TRBV6-2/TRBV6-3	few	-	TRBJ1-2	TGTGCCAGCCGACGGGACTATGGCTACACCTTC	CASRRDYGYTF
TRBV10-3	many	-	TRBJ2-5	TGTGCCATCAGTGAGGCACTACTAGACCAAGAGACCCAGTACTTC	CAISEALLDQETQYF
TRBV20-1	few	TRBD2	TRBJ2-3	TGCAGGAGCTCGGGGGGCCTAGCGGGAGCAGCTACAGATACGCAGTATTTT	CRSSGGLAGAATDTQYF
TRBV25-1	-	TRBD2	TRBJ2-3	TGTGCCAGCAGTGGAGGGGCCGGGACTAGAATAGATACGCAGTATTTT	CASSGGAGTRIDTQYF
TRBV6-1	-	-	TRBJ1-4	TGTGCCAGCAGTCGAGAGGGTACTAATGAAAAACTGTTTTTT	CASSREGTNEKLFF
TRBV28	many	TRBD1	TRBJ1-1	TGTGCCAGCAGTTTGACAGGGGGCAGTACTGAAGCTTTCTTT	CASSLTGGSTEAFF
TRBV9	-	-	TRBJ1-1	TGTGCCAGCAGCGTAGTCCAGGGGTACGCTGAAGCTTTCTTT	CASSVVQGYAEAFF
TRBV12-3/TRBV12-4	many	-	TRBJ1-5	TGTGCCAGCAGCAGTACAGGGCTCCGGTTTAGCAATCAGCCCCAGCATTTT	CASSSTGLRFSNQPQHF
TRBV14	few	TRBD2	TRBJ2-5	TGTGCCAGCAGCCCCTTGGGTAGCGGGGGCCATGAGACCCAGTACTTC	CASSPLGSGGHETQYF
TRBV6-5	many	-	TRBJ1-5	TGTGCCAGCAGTTACTCGTTCGCAGACAATCAGCCCCAGCATTTT	CASSYSFADNQPQHF
TRBV7-2	-	-	TRBJ2-2	TGTGCCAGCAGCTTTTCGGGAGATGACACCGGGGAGCTGTTTTTT	CASSFSGDDTGELFF
TRBV5-1	few	-	TRBJ2-7	TGCGCCAGCAGCTTGGACTGGGCCTACGAGCAGTACTTC	CASSLDWAYEQYF
TRBV19	few	-	TRBJ2-2	TGTGCCAGTAGTATAGATCCGTCGGGGGCCTGGAACACCGGGGAGCTGTTTTTT	CASSIDPSGAWNTGELFF
TRBV15	many	TRBD1	TRBJ2-4	TGTGCCACCAGCAGAGGAGTTGGACAGGGAGACAAAAACATTCAGTACTTC	CATSRGVGQGDKNIQYF
TRBV29-1	-	-	TRBJ1-1	TGCAGCGTTGAAAAGCGTTTGATCCCTGAAGCTTTCTTT	CSVEKRLIPEAFF
TRBV20-1	few	-	TRBJ2-3	TGCAGTGCTAGACCTAGAGGGCGTGTGCCAGATACGCAGTATTTT	CSARPRGRVPDTQYF
TRBV24-1	few	TRBD1	TRBJ2-1	TGTGCCACCAGTGATTTCCGGGACAGGGGAGGAAATGAGCAGTTCTTC	CATSDFRDRGGNEQFF